This TCR beta chain was found in a study of blood T cells in healthy people across ages. Regarding the study as a whole: When set beside aged donors, long-lived donors presented more naive CD4+ cells and higher diversity. It was held that diversity estimates obtained from one million T cells represented underestimates.

Together with a sample-barcoded 5' primer, a J-beta primer mix was included in a second PCR lasting about 6 to 11 cycles. TCRdb independently ran MiXCR on the 5' RACE reads; one entry per CDR3 protein. This table holds 1.4 million or so distinct CDR3 sequences, approximately 39% found once. CDR1 SGHTA and CDR2 FQGNSA come from the germline V gene. Trimming stripped 8 bases from V and 2 bases from J, with 20 bases between. The CDR3 consists of 16 residues. This clonotype was seen more than once but under ten times. As yet, its antigen is unknown. The donors, all healthy, were Caucasians living in Russia, aged roughly 6 to 100.

This rearrangement joins TRBV7-2 to TRBJ2-3, with D unclear. The sample consisted of blood. This sequence originates from a woman in her late teens or twenties in good health. CDR3 nucleotide sequence: TGTGCCAGCGCCCTGGGCCACTCCATTCCCACAGATACGCAGTATTTT. Its translation is CASALGHSIPTDTQYF.